Shown below are 29 T cell receptor beta chains from a single sample sequenced in a study of blood T cell repertoires in COVID-19. Measured with immunoSEQ multiplex PCR; TCRdb has only the in-frame clones, and not every one. The sample carries just over 350,000 clones, about 90% recorded once. The sample taken for sequencing was PBMCs or T cells enriched from blood (not recorded which). Receptors originate from a woman aged 25 to 45 who had recovered from COVID-19.

The V and J genes are TRBV5-1 and TRBJ2-1, with TRBD2 identical over 16 bases. Germline-derived CDR1 and CDR2 are SGHRS and YFSETQ. V lost 4 bases and J lost 8; bases outside the gene matches: 3. The length of the CDR3 is 15 residues. CDR3 region: CASSRGTSGRDEQFF. In nucleotides, the CDR3 is TGCGCCAGCAGCCGAGGGACTAGCGGGAGGGATGAGCAGTTCTTC.

This chain joins TRBV28 and TRBJ1-3; D remains ambiguous. V lost 2 bases, J lost 0 bases, and 8 bases lay in between. CDR3 length: 15 residues. Germline loops: CDR1 MDHEN, CDR2 SYDVKM. The CDR3 loop is CASSLQLSSGNTIYF. The CDR3 nucleotides are TGTGCCAGCAGTTTACAACTTTCCTCTGGAAACACCATATATTTT.

V is TRBV9 and J is TRBJ2-7, with TRBD1 matching 9 bases. The CDR3 totals 14 residues. J gave up 3 bases and V 4 bases, and 5 bases lay outside the gene matches. CDR1 and CDR2 (germline): SGDLS, YYNGEE. This chain's CDR3 is CASSPQTGGYEQYF. DNA of the CDR3: TGTGCCAGCAGCCCGCAGACAGGGGGCTACGAGCAGTACTTC. The full variable domain, rest sourced from reference TRBV9 and TRBJ2-7, is DSGVTQTPKHLITATGQRVTLRCSPRSGDLSVYWYQQSLDQGLQFLIQYYNGEERAKGNILERFSAQQFPDLHSELNLSSLELGDSALYFCASSPQTGGYEQYFGPGTRLTVT.

This chain's CDR3 is CASSVGTGHNEQFF. In DNA, the CDR3 is TGTGCCAGCAGTGTCGGGACAGGACACAATGAGCAGTTCTTC. The chain uses TRBV27 and TRBJ2-1; 8 bases match TRBD1. V gave up 5 bases and J gave up 5 bases; unmatched junction bases: 5. The germline CDR1 and CDR2 sequences are MNHEY and SMNVEV (reference sequence). This CDR3 comprises 14 residues.

The chain has TRBV15 and TRBJ2-1; 10 nucleotides line up with TRBD2. The germline V gene encodes CDR1 LNHNV and CDR2 YYDKDF (reference sequence). V lost 3 bases and J lost 8; bases outside the gene matches: 13. CDR3 size: 17 residues. CDR3 DNA sequence: TGTGCCACCAGCAGCGCTCGGGGGACTAGCGCTATGTATGAGCAGTTCTTC. Its translation is CATSSARGTSAMYEQFF.

J is TRBJ1-1 and V is TRBV19, with a tentative D call TRBD1 (6 bases). This CDR3 comprises 14 residues. Germline V lookup: CDR1 LNHDA, CDR2 SQIVND (reference sequence). V was clipped by 5 bases and J by 1 base, with 11 bases between them. The CDR3 nucleotides are TGTGCCAGTAGTCCATCACAGGGGAACACTGAAGCTTTCTTT. It translates to CASSPSQGNTEAFF.

The chain uses TRBV5-4 and TRBJ2-3, with a weak D call TRBD1 (5 bases). Germline-derived CDR1 and CDR2 are SGHNT and YYREEE (reference sequence). This CDR3 is 15 amino acids long. Trimming pared 0 bases from V and 2 bases from J, leaving 10 bases between. This CDR3 reads CASSLVQGTTDTQYF. The DNA of the CDR3 is TGTGCCAGCAGCTTGGTTCAGGGTACCACAGATACGCAGTATTTT.

The chain couples TRBV28 to TRBJ2-7; 12 bases align to TRBD2. Per germline, CDR1 MDHEN and CDR2 SYDVKM. CDR3 length: 13 residues. Trimming removed 2 bases from V and 12 bases from J; junction bases left unmatched: 5. The chain's CDR3 is CASSLPQTSGRYF. CDR3 nucleotides: TGTGCCAGCAGTTTACCACAGACTAGCGGGAGGTACTTC. Full variable domain (rest looked up from reference TRBV28 and TRBJ2-7): DVKVTQSSRYLVKRTGEKVFLECVQDMDHENMFWYRQDPGLGLRLIYFSYDVKMKEKGDIPEGYSVSREKKERFSLILESASTNQTSMYLCASSLPQTSGRYFGPGTRLTVT.

The chain is built from TRBV7-9 and TRBJ1-1; D not certain. CDR1 and CDR2 from the germline V gene are SEHNR and FQNEAQ (reference sequence). This CDR3 is 13 amino acids long. Trimming took off 5 bases at V and 1 base at J, with 8 bases between the two ends. The CDR3 here is CASSVGPNTEAFF. The CDR3 nucleotides are TGTGCCAGCAGCGTCGGTCCGAACACTGAAGCTTTCTTT.

The chain is built from TRBV5-1 and TRBJ2-7; weak D call: TRBD2 (6 bases). Germline V gene sequence: CDR1 SGHRS, CDR2 YFSETQ. CDR3 size: 13 residues. Trimming took 2 bases from V and 5 from J, leaving 11 bases between them. The CDR3 DNA is TGCGCCAGCAGCTTTCTAGGACTAAACGAGCAGTACTTC. Encoded protein: CASSFLGLNEQYF.

J is TRBJ2-7 and V is TRBV27; 7 bases match TRBD1. The trim removed 2 bases at V and 2 bases at J, leaving 6 bases unmatched. This CDR3 has 15 amino acids. Germline assignment: CDR1 MNHEY and CDR2 SMNVEV (reference sequence). CDR3 in DNA: TGTGCCAGCAGTTTAGCCGGGACAGCTCCCTACGAGCAGTACTTC. Translated, it gives CASSLAGTAPYEQYF.

The V call is TRBV12-5, the J call TRBJ2-3; TRBD2 matches at 14 bases. The ends lost 4 bases at V and 5 bases at J; junction bases unmatched: 5. Germline V gives CDR1 LGHNT, CDR2 FRNRAP. The CDR3 is made up of 16 amino acids. CDR3 DNA: TGTGCTAGTGGTTCGACTAGCGGGGGGGCCGGAGATACGCAGTATTTT. It translates to CASGSTSGGAGDTQYF.

This chain uses TRBV12-3 or TRBV12-4 with TRBJ1-2, with a weak D call TRBD1 (6 bases). This CDR3 comprises 12 residues. V was shortened by 3 bases and J by 8 bases, with 10 bases between the two germline ends. CDR3 sequence (DNA): TGTGCCAGCAGTTTTTCAGGGGAAGGCTACACCTTC. Encoded protein: CASSFSGEGYTF.

CDR3 residues: CASIGDAGFGEKLFF. The CDR3 DNA is TGTGCCAGCATTGGGGACGCGGGATTCGGTGAAAAACTGTTTTTT. The J gene is TRBJ1-4, the V gene TRBV2; maybe TRBD1 (5 bases). Germline values: CDR1 SNHLY, CDR2 FYNNEI. The CDR3 spans 15 residues. V lost 7 bases, J lost 7 bases, and 19 bases lay in between.

The rearrangement uses TRBV7-2 and TRBJ2-3; D remains ambiguous. Germline V CDR1 and CDR2: SGHTA, FQGNSA. Trimming pared 4 bases from V and 6 bases from J, leaving 11 bases between. The CDR3 loop spans 13 amino acids. This CDR3 is CASSSTVRDTQYF. CDR3 DNA sequence: TGTGCCAGCAGCTCTACGGTTCGGGATACGCAGTATTTT.

This clone was counted a few times. The V gene is TRBV3-1 (or the pseudogene TRBV3-2), the J gene TRBJ1-2, with 7 bases that match TRBD1. CDR1 and CDR2 from the germline V gene are LGHDT and YNNKEL (reference sequence). J gave up 8 bases and V 3 bases, and 3 bases lay outside the gene matches. This CDR3 has 12 residues. CDR3 nucleotide sequence: TGTGCCAGCAGCCATGACAGGGACGGCTACACCTTC. Protein sequence: CASSHDRDGYTF.

The J gene is TRBJ2-2, the V gene TRBV4-1; 13 positions match TRBD2. The length of the CDR3 is 15 residues. The germline V gene has CDR1 MGHRA and CDR2 YSYEKL. The junction had 3 bases not matched to a gene; V was cut back by 5 bases and J by 6 bases. DNA of the CDR3: TGCGCCAGCAGCAGGACTAGCGGGAGTTCCGGGGAGCTGTTTTTT. As protein: CASSRTSGSSGELFF.

The chain joins TRBV6-2 or TRBV6-3 to TRBJ2-1; possibly TRBD1 for D (6 bases). CDR3 size: 16 residues. The germline V and J ends were trimmed by 2 bases and 3 bases, with 14 bases remaining between them. CDR1 and CDR2 (germline): MNHEY, SVGEGT. CDR3 nucleotides: TGTGCCAGCAGTTACGTCAGGCTAGGGGGCTACAATGAGCAGTTCTTC. This codes for CASSYVRLGGYNEQFF.

The chain has TRBV11-2 and TRBJ2-7; D is possibly TRBD1 (5 bases). The CDR3 is 15 amino acids. The germline gives CDR1 SGHAT, CDR2 FQNNGV. V shed 3 bases and J shed 3 bases, with 15 bases lying between them. The CDR3 loop reads CASSFDSSGLYEQYF. DNA of the CDR3: TGTGCCAGCAGCTTTGATTCGTCAGGGCTCTACGAGCAGTACTTC.

The V call is TRBV9, the J call TRBJ2-2; D not certain. CDR3 length: 14 amino acids. The germline CDR1 and CDR2 sequences are SGDLS and YYNGEE. V lost 0 bases to trimming and J lost 6 bases, with 9 bases between them. Here the CDR3 DNA reads TGTGCCAGCAGCGTAGATTCAGGATCCGGGGAGCTGTTTTTT. It is translated as CASSVDSGSGELFF.

The rearrangement links TRBV5-1 to TRBJ1-6, with 8 nucleotides matching TRBD1. This CDR3 contains 14 residues. V shed 4 bases, J shed 8 bases, and the junction held 5 bases outside the gene matches. From germline, CDR1 is SGHRS and CDR2 YFSETQ. The CDR3 DNA follows: TGCGCCAGCAGCGGACAGGGTACTCATTCACCCCTCCACTTT. Residues: CASSGQGTHSPLHF.

CDR3 bases: TGCGCCAGCAGCCAGGAGGGGAAGAACACCGGGGAGCTGTTTTTT. This codes for CASSQEGKNTGELFF. The rearrangement uses TRBV4-1 and TRBJ2-2; TRBD2 might be the D (6 bases). The CDR3 is 15 amino acids. V shed 3 bases and J shed 1 base, with 9 bases lying between them. The germline V gene has CDR1 MGHRA and CDR2 YSYEKL.

J is TRBJ1-2 and V is TRBV19; 8 bases match TRBD1. V dropped 6 bases and J dropped 2; count of bases not matched to a gene: 5. The germline V gene has CDR1 LNHDA and CDR2 SQIVND (reference sequence). The CDR3 runs 14 residues. The CDR3 DNA reads as TGTGCCAGTAGCCAGACAGGGGCCAACTATGGCTACACCTTC. It encodes CASSQTGANYGYTF.

The table lists this clone with a count of one. CDR3 DNA sequence: TGCGCCAGCAGGGGCAATGGTAGCGGCGATTTCAATGAGCAGTTCTTC. This encodes CASRGNGSGDFNEQFF. This chain links TRBV23-1 with TRBJ2-1; perhaps TRBD2 as D (6 bases). TRBV23-1 qualifies as an ORF whose function is uncertain. The CDR3 spans 16 residues. V was clipped by 6 bases and J by 6 bases, with 21 bases between them.

J is TRBJ1-2 and V is TRBV6-5; TRBD1 might be the D (6 bases). CDR1 MNHEY and CDR2 SVGAGI come from the germline V gene. This CDR3 region has 13 residues. The ends were cut back, 4 bases at V and 6 bases at J, with 12 bases in the middle. The CDR3 loop reads CASSSYRDDGYTF. CDR3 coding DNA: TGTGCCAGCAGTTCATACAGGGATGATGGCTACACCTTC.

This clone was picked up a small number of times. The rearrangement uses TRBV19 and TRBJ1-1; a weak D match, TRBD1 (6 bases). The CDR3 runs 13 residues. The V end lost 5 bases, the J end lost 7 bases, and 14 bases lay between the germline ends. Looked up from germline, CDR1 is LNHDA and CDR2 is SQIVND (reference sequence). CDR3 in DNA: TGTGCCAGTAGTCTACCGACAGGAGGTGAAGCTTTCTTT. Its protein product is CASSLPTGGEAFF.

The chain joins TRBV4-1 to TRBJ2-3; 9 nucleotides agree with TRBD2. V was pared by 3 bases and J by 6 bases, with 10 bases of the junction left unmatched. Germline values: CDR1 MGHRA, CDR2 YSYEKL. There are 16 residues in the CDR3. In DNA form, the CDR3 reads TGCGCCAGCAGCCAGAGGCGGGAGGGCTTTGGGGATACGCAGTATTTT. Translated: CASSQRREGFGDTQYF.

This rearrangement joins TRBV5-1 to TRBJ2-3; D may be TRBD1 (5 bases). The CDR3 is 15 residues long. Germline-derived CDR1 and CDR2 are SGHRS and YFSETQ. The ends were cut back, 2 bases at V and 0 bases at J, with 10 bases in the middle. The CDR3 reads CASSLGHTSTDTQYF. The CDR3 coding sequence is TGCGCCAGCAGCTTAGGACACACTAGCACAGATACGCAGTATTTT.

The rearrangement uses TRBV19 and TRBJ1-3; 7 nucleotides align to TRBD1. This CDR3 has 15 amino acids. Germline CDR1 reads LNHDA; CDR2 reads SQIVND (reference sequence). The J segment lost 0 bases and the V segment lost 5 bases, leaving 4 bases of the junction unmatched. The CDR3 protein is CASSPTGVSGNTIYF. CDR3 nucleotide sequence: TGTGCCAGTAGTCCCACAGGGGTCTCTGGAAACACCATATATTTT.